This TCR beta chain was sequenced during a study of T-cell memory formation after mild COVID-19. Study overall: In these data, TCR clusters were largely donor specific.

The germline V gene has CDR1 SGHVS and CDR2 FQNEAQ. V was clipped by 0 bases and J by 0 bases, with 17 bases between them. The CDR3 loop spans 18 amino acids. Study-level findings and limits: Shrinking CD4+ clones resided mostly in CM and EM, and CD8+ ones in EMRA.

The sample holds many counts of this clonotype. Its antigen is as yet unknown. MiXCR, applied by TCRdb to the 5' RACE reads, yields one record per CDR3 protein. The sample has about 130,000 distinct CDR3 sequences, around 15% seen once. This TCR came from a man aged 18 to 30 who had mild COVID-19 (a few samples of this study predate the infection). Cell type and time point are not known. Source material: PBMCs or a T cell subset sorted from them (not recorded which). The rearrangement joins TRBV7-8 to TRBJ1-1; unclear D gene. CDR3 bases: TGTGCCAGCAGCTTAGCGAGGGTTGTTGGAGGGTTGAACACTGAAGCTTTCTTT. This gives the protein CASSLARVVGGLNTEAFF.